These 8 T cell receptor beta chains originate from one sample sequenced in a study of shared clonotypes between healthy human individuals. Clones were sequenced by immunoSEQ multiplex PCR, and TCRdb holds only the in-frame ones, with some missing. The table includes over a million clones, 95% to 99% detected once. The sample comprised naive CD4+ T cells sorted from blood. Subset given: CD45RA+ positively selected. The origin of the receptors is a man younger than 40 in good health.

The chain joins TRBV5-1 to TRBJ2-6; maybe TRBD2 (5 bases). Deletions cut 3 bases from V and 2 bases from J, with 12 bases between. The V gene's germline CDR1 is SGHRS and CDR2 YFSETQ. The CDR3 has 16 residues. The DNA of the CDR3 is TGCGCCAGCAGCTGGGGAGTGGTTGCTGGGGCCAACGTCCTGACTTTC. This codes for CASSWGVVAGANVLTF.

The CDR3 reads CASRASPPLNTEAFF. As DNA, the CDR3 is TGTGCCAGCAGAGCCAGTCCCCCATTGAACACTGAAGCTTTCTTT. The gene calls are TRBV6-6 and TRBJ1-1; D call uncertain. CDR1 and CDR2 (germline): MNHNY, SVGAGI (reference sequence). The CDR3 length is 15 residues. The V gene lost 6 bases and the J gene lost 0 bases, with 14 bases spanning the gap.

The chain employs TRBV5-1 and TRBJ2-5, with D perhaps being TRBD1 or TRBD2 (5 bases each). Germline lookup yields CDR1 SGHRS and CDR2 YFSETQ. The CDR3 consists of 14 residues. The ends were cut back, 4 bases at V and 2 bases at J, with 12 bases in the middle. The CDR3: CASSRGRKQETQYF. CDR3 bases: TGCGCCAGCAGCCGGGGCCGGAAACAAGAGACCCAGTACTTC.

Comments on this clone: At the DNA level, this CDR3 is encoded by other sequences in the same sample as well. The genes are TRBV5-1 and TRBJ2-7; 8 nucleotides match TRBD1. V was pared by 0 bases and J by 7 bases, with 3 bases of the junction left unmatched. CDR3 length: 13 amino acids. Germline CDR1 and CDR2: SGHRS and YFSETQ. This CDR3 reads CASSLAGGREQYF. CDR3 coding DNA: TGCGCCAGCAGCTTGGCAGGGGGCAGGGAGCAGTACTTC.

This sequence joins TRBV6-5 and TRBJ2-7; the D gene is possibly TRBD1 (6 bases). Trimming removed 0 bases at V and 3 bases at J, with 9 bases between. Per the germline V gene, CDR1 is MNHEY and CDR2 is SVGAGI. The CDR3 runs to 14 residues. The CDR3 protein is CASSYSNRDYEQYF. The CDR3 DNA reads TGTGCCAGCAGTTACTCGAACAGGGACTACGAGCAGTACTTC.

This sequence joins TRBV7-2 and TRBJ1-4; 9 nucleotides align to TRBD1. CDR1 is SGHTA, CDR2 FQGNSA, per germline. V trimming: 2 bases; J trimming: 8 bases; junction bases outside the gene matches: 3. The length of the CDR3 is 14 residues. CDR3 DNA: TGTGCCAGCAGCTTATGGACAGGGGACGAAAAACTGTTTTTT. This encodes CASSLWTGDEKLFF.

The V call is TRBV7-8, the J call TRBJ2-2; D is perhaps TRBD1 (5 bases). Germline assignment: CDR1 SGHVS and CDR2 FQNEAQ. The ends were cut back, 5 bases at V and 0 bases at J, with 7 bases in the middle. This CDR3 contains 14 residues. The CDR3 DNA sequence: TGTGCCAGCAGCCCAGGGCCGAACACCGGGGAGCTGTTTTTT. Its protein product is CASSPGPNTGELFF.

This clone was detected once. The CDR3 region has the DNA TGTGCCAGCAGCCCTTACGCCCTTCGACAGGCCTCCTACGAGCAGTACTTC. Translated: CASSPYALRQASYEQYF. The chain links TRBV11-3 to TRBJ2-7; a weak D match, TRBD1 (6 bases). Germline-derived CDR1 and CDR2 are SGHNT and YENEEA. The CDR3 is 17 amino acids. Trimming shortened V by 5 bases and J by 0 bases, and 20 bases separated the two germline ends.